One TCR beta chain is described in this entry. Its antigen is still unknown. This entry belongs to a study of blood T cell dynamics during melanoma immunotherapy. Study outcomes and limitations: Whether repertoire-driving clones were melanoma-specific could not be determined.

Clones were sequenced by immunoSEQ multiplex PCR, and TCRdb holds only the in-frame ones, with some missing. The profile shows approximately 4,000 clones, almost 97% of them singletons. V trimming: 3 bases; J trimming: 4 bases; junction bases outside the gene matches: 10. Germline V lookup: CDR1 SGHRS, CDR2 YFSETQ. This CDR3 contains 16 residues. As to time point: pre-treatment baseline. Sampling occurred pretreatment (T0) and at week 3 (W3), after cycle one of checkpoint blockade. No patient had earlier systemic cancer treatment, concurrent immunosuppressants, or another active cancer. This rearrangement joins TRBV5-1 to TRBJ2-5; 9 bases are a match to TRBD1. The clonotype comes from a human donor with melanoma. Sequencing was performed on effector memory CD8+ T cells from blood, taken from a patient treated with checkpoint blockade. CDR3 DNA: TGCGCCAGCAGCTCGAATGACAGGGGGTTTCTAGAGACCCAGTACTTC. This encodes CASSSNDRGFLETQYF.